This entry describes one T cell receptor (beta chain). This clonotype showed up just a few times. Its antigen is currently not known. One base away there is no much larger clone; base qualities are not given. These data belong to a study of regulatory T cells in long-lasting Graves disease (dated by TCRdb to about 2021). Study-level background: To count as having persistent Graves' disease, a patient had to have received antithyroid drug treatment for over 5 years with TSH receptor autoantibodies remaining persistently positive. Persistent Graves' disease patients in the clinical cohort had taken antithyroid drugs for about 10.3 years on average. The study was conducted in China and was registered as a clinical trial. Peripheral blood TCR sequencing and RNA sequencing compared persistent Graves' disease patients with newly diagnosed Graves' disease patients. A total of some 35 samples underwent TCR sequencing: about 13 from persistent and about 20 from newly diagnosed Graves' disease patients. The paper's findings and limits, for the study overall: As a limitation, the authors acknowledged that the small sample size may reduce accuracy. A larger number of public clonotypes was shared among persistent patients (around 2,700) than among newly diagnosed patients (roughly 980). Peripheral blood alone was examined, since thyroid tissue, which constituted the primary lesion, could not be accessed. Only the TCR beta chain was sequenced and analyzed. Persistent disease showed preferential use of TRBV28, TRBJ1-2 and TRBJ2-5, whereas newly diagnosed disease favored TRBV20-1 and TRBJ2-1. Persistent Graves' disease patients showed lower TCR Shannon entropy and fewer highly expanded clones than newly diagnosed patients, suggesting clonal expansion.

Receptors were amplified or captured by multiplex PCR. The sample was run on an Illumina HiSeq 4000. To build TCR beta libraries, CDR3 regions were amplified by Arm-PCR using iRepertoire HTBI primers. PCR products were gel purified before sequencing. In the source study's methods: A total of fewer than 70 TRBV and 14 TRBJ segments were identified across samples and were used for gene usage analysis of CDR3 amino acid clonotypes. Filtered high-quality paired reads were merged into contigs using COPE and FqMerger. BLAST was used to align contigs to the IMGT TRBV, TRBD and TRBJ reference genes, and CDR3 was defined following IMGT. Highly expanded clones were defined as clonotypes with a frequency above 0.1%. Shannon entropy was used to measure repertoire diversity, and the Gini coefficient was used to measure V-J evenness. A clonotype was considered public if more than one individual shared it. Clones were called with MiXCR by TCRdb after fastp trimmed the public reads at Q25, and only in-frame beta chains were retained. Every entry covers one CDR3 protein and lists the most common genes and DNA from its rows. The V and J calls shown here were made by TCRdb, not taken from the authors' results. This sample lists some 330,000 distinct CDR3 sequences; 20% to 25% were detected once. Approximately 28% of the sample rests with the top ten.

The time point label for this specimen denotes: persistent/refractory GD, antithyroid drugs over 5 years with positive TRAb. For both TCR sequencing and RNA sequencing, RNA was extracted from PBMCs using TRIzol. Graves' disease was diagnosed according to American Thyroid Association guidelines. Patients were recruited from an endocrinology department in Xi'an, China. Each patient gave about 9.1 milliliters of peripheral blood, collected in an EDTA anticoagulant tube. Ficoll Paque Plus density gradient separation was used to isolate PBMCs, and no further T cell sorting was done. An Agilent 2100 Bioanalyzer and agarose gel were used to check RNA quality, and a NanoDrop 2000 was used to measure RNA concentration. The germline V gene yields SGHRS for CDR1 and YFSETQ for CDR2. The CDR3, cysteine through phenylalanine, is 15 amino acids long. Only the CDR3 region is kept as DNA, spanning 45 bases read in frame from base 1. V loses 3 bases of germline sequence and J loses 4 bases, and the interval between the two ends is 16 bases.

The specimen comprised peripheral blood mononuclear cells (PBMCs), sampled when the disease was refractory, from a patient treated with antithyroid drugs. The sequence joins TRBV5-1 to TRBJ2-5, and TRBD2 may be the D gene, going by 6 matching bases. This TCR came from a woman aged 40 to 49 with Graves disease. Donor details come from another sample of the same person, matched by shared clones. The CDR3 region reads CASSSHTGGVETQYF. The DNA reads as follows: TGCGCCAGCAGCTCACACACAGGAGGGGTAGAGACCCAGTACTTC.